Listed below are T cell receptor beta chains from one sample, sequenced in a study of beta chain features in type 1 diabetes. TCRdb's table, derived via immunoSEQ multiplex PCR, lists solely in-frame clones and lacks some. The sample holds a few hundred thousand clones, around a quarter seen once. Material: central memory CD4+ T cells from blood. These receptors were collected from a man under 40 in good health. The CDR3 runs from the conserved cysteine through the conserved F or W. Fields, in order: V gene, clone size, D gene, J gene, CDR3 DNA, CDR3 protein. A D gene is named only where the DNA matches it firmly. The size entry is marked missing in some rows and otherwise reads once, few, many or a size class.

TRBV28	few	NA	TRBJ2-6	TGTGCCAGCAGTTTAACCAGGGCTGGGGCCAACGTCCTGACTTTC	CASSLTRAGANVLTF
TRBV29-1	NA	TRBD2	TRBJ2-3	TGCAGCGTTGAAATGGGCGGGAGGGCCGCAGATACGCAGTATTTT	CSVEMGGRAADTQYF
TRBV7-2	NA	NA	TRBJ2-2	TGTGCCAGCAGCCAAACATGGAACACCGGGGAGCTGTTTTTT	CASSQTWNTGELFF
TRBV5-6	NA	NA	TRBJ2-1	TGTGCCAGCAGCCCCACAGGGATTGGCGGAGTCAATGAGCAGTTCTTC	CASSPTGIGGVNEQFF
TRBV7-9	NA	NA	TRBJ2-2	TGTGCCAGCACGCAGAGGTCGAACACCGGGGAGCTGTTTTTT	CASTQRSNTGELFF
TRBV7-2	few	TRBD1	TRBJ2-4	TGTGCCAGCAGCTCTGACAGGGCGAGCATTCAGTACTTC	CASSSDRASIQYF
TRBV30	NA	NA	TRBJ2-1	TGTGCCTGGAGTACGGGACTCCGCGGGAACAATGAGCAGTTCTTC	CAWSTGLRGNNEQFF
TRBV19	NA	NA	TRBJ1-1	TGTGCCAGTAGTCCACCGGGACGGATGAACACTGAAGCTTTCTTT	CASSPPGRMNTEAFF
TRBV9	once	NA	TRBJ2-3	TGTGCCAGCAGCGTCCTCACAGGGGAGGTTGGAGATACGCAGTATTTT	CASSVLTGEVGDTQYF
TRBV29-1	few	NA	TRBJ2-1	TGCAGCGTTGAAGGGGGGAGCTCCTACAATGAGCAGTTCTTC	CSVEGGSSYNEQFF
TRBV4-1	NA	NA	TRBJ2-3	TGCGCCAGCAGCCAAGACAGGGAGGGCACAGATACGCAGTATTTT	CASSQDREGTDTQYF
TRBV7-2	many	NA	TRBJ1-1	TGTGCCAGCAGCCATGGGCCGAACACTGAAGCTTTCTTT	CASSHGPNTEAFF